The next 17 T cell receptor beta chains were all read from a single sample in a study of T cells in severe cutaneous drug reactions. Sequenced patients had Stevens-Johnson syndrome or toxic epidermal necrolysis caused by carbamazepine. TCR subtype-specific primers in iRepertoire multiplex PCR prepared libraries for bulk and single-cell sequencing. TCRdb re-analyzed the multiplex PCR reads; it lists each CDR3 protein once, without DNA. This sample's clone table lists tens of thousands of distinct CDR3 sequences. The sequenced sample consisted of PBMCs. The receptors derive from a human donor with toxic epidermal necrolysis, a severe cutaneous drug reaction.

This chain connects TRBV2 to TRBJ2-2; TCRdb's D call, TRBD1, is unchecked because there is no DNA. This CDR3 is built from 17 residues. The germline V gene encodes CDR1 SNHLY and CDR2 FYNNEI. CDR3 loop: CASSWTGGGGRTGELFF.

The chain carries TRBV7-9 and TRBJ2-6; TCRdb returns TRBD1, unconfirmable since there is no DNA. The CDR3 extends over 19 amino acids. CDR1 is SEHNR, CDR2 FQNEAQ, per germline (reference sequence). CDR3 loop: CASSPPAGQLYSGANVLTF.

The genes are TRBV9 and TRBJ2-5; TCRdb picks TRBD2, but there is no DNA to check that call. The CDR3 contains 18 residues. Germline CDR1 and CDR2: SGDLS and YYNGEE. The CDR3 loop is CASSVGTSGRGLQETQYF.

The chain employs TRBV7-9 and TRBJ2-1; the D call from TCRdb, TRBD1, cannot be confirmed without DNA. The CDR3 runs to 14 residues. Germline-derived CDR1 and CDR2 are SEHNR and FQNEAQ (reference sequence). This CDR3 is CASSSNTLYNEQFF.

The chain is built from TRBV10-3 and TRBJ2-1; TCRdb selects TRBD1, and the lack of DNA leaves this call unchecked. Germline V gene data show CDR1 as ENHRY and CDR2 as SYGVKD. This CDR3 region has 12 residues. CDR3 loop: CATRDSHNEQFF.

This sequence joins TRBV12-3 or TRBV12-4 and TRBJ2-1. CDR3 length: 13 residues. CDR3 loop: CATGSAEYNEQFF.

The chain uses TRBV29-1 and TRBJ1-4; TCRdb lists TRBD1, though no DNA is available to test this call. Germline lookup yields CDR1 SQVTM and CDR2 ANQGSEA. CDR3 length: 12 residues. CDR3 sequence: CSVERGREKLFF.

This rearrangement joins TRBV6-5 to TRBJ2-1; no DNA is available, so the TRBD2 call from TCRdb remains unchecked. Germline V CDR1 and CDR2: MNHEY, SVGAGI. This CDR3 spans 15 amino acids. The CDR3 loop is CASSSSGVSYNEQFF.

J is TRBJ2-7 and V is TRBV20-1. Germline V lookup: CDR1 DFQATT, CDR2 SNEGSKA (reference sequence). The CDR3 spans 11 residues. This CDR3 reads CSARVPYEQYF.

The chain is built from TRBV5-1 and TRBJ2-2. The CDR3 spans 15 residues. Per the germline V gene, CDR1 is SGHRS and CDR2 is YFSETQ. The CDR3 here is CASSLVVANTGELFF.

The rearrangement uses TRBV28 and TRBJ2-1; no DNA is available, so the TRBD2 call from TCRdb remains unchecked. The CDR3 is made up of 14 amino acids. Germline V gene data show CDR1 as MDHEN and CDR2 as SYDVKM. CDR3 sequence reads: CASNYLRVFNEQFF.

The gene calls are TRBV12-3 or TRBV12-4 and TRBJ2-3; TCRdb designates TRBD2, a call that cannot be tested without DNA. This CDR3 is built from 14 residues. The CDR3: CASRKASHSDTQYF.

The chain carries TRBV28 and TRBJ2-1; TCRdb names TRBD2, which stays unverified in the absence of DNA. The CDR3 runs 15 residues. The germline V gene encodes CDR1 MDHEN and CDR2 SYDVKM. The CDR3 protein is CASGAKGLAYNEQFF.

V gene TRBV11-2 combines with J gene TRBJ2-7; TCRdb indicates TRBD1, and absent DNA this call remains unverified. The germline V gene has CDR1 SGHAT and CDR2 FQNNGV. CDR3 length: 14 residues. The CDR3 region is CASSQSSTLGEQYF.

The chain has TRBV10-3 and TRBJ2-1; TCRdb gives TRBD2 as the D gene, but with no DNA this cannot be confirmed. CDR1 is ENHRY and CDR2 is SYGVKD in the germline V gene. There are 14 residues in the CDR3. The CDR3 loop is CAITPGLPQEEQFF.

J is TRBJ2-7 and V is TRBV6-1; checking the TCRdb D call of TRBD1 is not possible without DNA. Germline CDR1 and CDR2: MNHNS and SASEGT. The CDR3 is 15 residues long. The CDR3: CASSEARGRAGEQYF.

This chain uses TRBV11-3 with TRBJ2-1; TCRdb's assignment of TRBD2 cannot be checked, as there is no DNA. From germline, CDR1 is SGHNT and CDR2 YENEEA. This CDR3 is built from 15 residues. The CDR3: CASSLREGQFDEQFF.